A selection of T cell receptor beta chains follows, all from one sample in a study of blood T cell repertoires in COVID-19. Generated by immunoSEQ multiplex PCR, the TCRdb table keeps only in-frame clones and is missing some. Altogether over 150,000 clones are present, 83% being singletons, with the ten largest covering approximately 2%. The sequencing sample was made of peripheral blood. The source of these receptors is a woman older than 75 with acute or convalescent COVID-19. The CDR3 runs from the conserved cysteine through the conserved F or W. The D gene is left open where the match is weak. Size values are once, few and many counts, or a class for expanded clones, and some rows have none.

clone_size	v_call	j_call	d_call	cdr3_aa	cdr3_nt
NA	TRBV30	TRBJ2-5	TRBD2	CAWSVGQGGETQYF	TGTGCCTGGAGTGTAGGGCAGGGAGGGGAGACCCAGTACTTC
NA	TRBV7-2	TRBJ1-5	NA	CASSLVGGLGDSSAQHF	TGTGCCAGCAGCTTAGTTGGGGGCTTGGGTGATTCGTCAGCCCAGCATTTT
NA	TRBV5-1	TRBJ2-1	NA	CASSLEGLRSNEQFF	TGCGCCAGCAGCTTGGAGGGGCTAAGGAGCAATGAGCAGTTCTTC
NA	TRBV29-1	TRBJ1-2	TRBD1	CSVDRGTSYGYTF	TGCAGCGTGGACAGGGGTACTAGCTATGGCTACACCTTC
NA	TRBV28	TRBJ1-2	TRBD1	CASSLFGGTEDYGYTF	TGTGCCAGCAGTTTATTTGGCGGGACAGAGGACTATGGCTACACCTTC
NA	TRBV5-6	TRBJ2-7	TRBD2	CASSRPGLAGGPKQYF	TGTGCCAGCAGCCGCCCCGGGCTAGCGGGAGGGCCGAAGCAGTACTTC
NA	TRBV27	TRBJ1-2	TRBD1	CASSVDRVSNYGYTF	TGTGCCAGCAGTGTTGACAGGGTTTCCAACTATGGCTACACCTTC
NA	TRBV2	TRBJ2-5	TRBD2	CASSRGGQETQYF	TGTGCCAGCTCTCGGGGAGGGCAAGAGACCCAGTACTTC
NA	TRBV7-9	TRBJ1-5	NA	CASSFSGQSNQPQHF	TGTGCCAGCAGCTTCTCAGGGCAGAGCAATCAGCCCCAGCATTTT
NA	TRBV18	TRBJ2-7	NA	CASSPLGEVSSGQYF	TGTGCCAGCTCACCGCTTGGGGAGGTGTCTTCAGGGCAGTACTTC
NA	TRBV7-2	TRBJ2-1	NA	CASSLAQGVHNEQFF	TGTGCCAGCAGCTTAGCCCAGGGTGTGCACAATGAGCAGTTCTTC
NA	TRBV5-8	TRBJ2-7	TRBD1	CASSWTGYEQYF	TGTGCCAGCAGCTGGACAGGCTACGAGCAGTACTTC
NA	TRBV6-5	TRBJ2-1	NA	CASNRDRSSYNEQFF	TGTGCCAGCAACAGAGACAGGAGCTCCTACAATGAGCAGTTCTTC
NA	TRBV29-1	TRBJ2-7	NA	CSVAGVWDEQYF	TGCAGCGTTGCGGGAGTTTGGGACGAGCAGTACTTC
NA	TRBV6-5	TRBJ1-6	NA	CASSPGLTGRPLHF	TGTGCCAGCAGTCCAGGCCTCACCGGGAGACCCCTCCACTTT
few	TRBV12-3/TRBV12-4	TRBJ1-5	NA	CASSLNQGQPQHF	TGTGCCAGCAGCCTAAACCAGGGGCAGCCCCAGCATTTT
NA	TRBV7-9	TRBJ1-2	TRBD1	CASSPRQGLNYGYTF	TGTGCCAGCAGCCCCCGACAGGGCCTTAACTATGGCTACACCTTC
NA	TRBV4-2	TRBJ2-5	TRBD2	CASSQDTRLAGRGVQETQYF	TGTGCCAGCAGCCAAGATACAAGACTAGCGGGTCGAGGGGTCCAAGAGACCCAGTACTTC
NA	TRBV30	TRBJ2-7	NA	CAWSVIGTAGEQYF	TGTGCCTGGAGTGTAATTGGCACAGCGGGCGAGCAGTACTTC
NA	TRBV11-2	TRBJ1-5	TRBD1	CASSFGTGGSVNQPQHF	TGTGCCAGCAGCTTCGGGACAGGGGGCTCGGTCAATCAGCCCCAGCATTTT
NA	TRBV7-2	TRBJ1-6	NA	CASSLYRGSYNSPLHF	TGTGCCAGCAGCTTATATAGGGGCTCCTATAATTCACCCCTCCACTTT
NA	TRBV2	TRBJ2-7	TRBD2	CASSFGRGEQYF	TGTGCCAGCAGTTTTGGGAGGGGCGAGCAGTACTTC
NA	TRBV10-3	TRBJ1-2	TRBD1	CAISESPQGARFSSYTF	TGTGCCATCAGTGAGTCGCCACAGGGGGCGCGATTCTCGAGCTACACCTTC
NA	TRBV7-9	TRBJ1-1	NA	CASSPAVQGPTEAFF	TGTGCCAGCAGCCCTGCCGTACAGGGCCCCACTGAAGCTTTCTTT
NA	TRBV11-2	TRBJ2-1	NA	CASSLVGHRGRGEQFF	TGTGCCAGCAGCTTAGTGGGCCATAGGGGGCGGGGTGAGCAGTTCTTC
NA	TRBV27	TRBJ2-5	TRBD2	CASSLRLAEQETQYF	TGTGCCAGCAGTTTGAGACTAGCAGAACAAGAGACCCAGTACTTC
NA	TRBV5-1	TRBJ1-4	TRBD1	CASSRGTGDGEKLFF	TGCGCCAGCAGCAGAGGGACAGGGGATGGTGAAAAACTGTTTTTT
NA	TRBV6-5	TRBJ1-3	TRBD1	CASTDRAGNTIYF	TGTGCCAGCACCGACAGGGCTGGAAACACCATATATTTT
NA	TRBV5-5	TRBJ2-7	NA	CASSTTGSSYEQYF	TGTGCCAGCAGCACCACAGGGAGCTCCTACGAGCAGTACTTC
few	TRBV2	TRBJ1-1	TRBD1	CASRGTGGQTEAFF	TGTGCCAGCAGGGGGACAGGGGGTCAAACTGAAGCTTTCTTT
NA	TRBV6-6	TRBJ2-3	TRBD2	CASSSWGGDTQYF	TGTGCCAGCAGTTCCTGGGGGGGAGATACGCAGTATTTT
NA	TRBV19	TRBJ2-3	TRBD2	CATSGRSLATDTQYF	TGTGCCACTAGCGGGAGGAGCTTGGCGACAGATACGCAGTATTTT
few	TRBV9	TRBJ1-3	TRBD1	CASSERQGASGNTIYF	TGTGCCAGCAGCGAGAGACAGGGGGCGAGTGGAAACACCATATATTTT
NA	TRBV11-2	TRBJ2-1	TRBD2	CASSLGSSGVYNEQFF	TGTGCCAGCAGCTTAGGTTCTAGCGGGGTCTACAATGAGCAGTTCTTC
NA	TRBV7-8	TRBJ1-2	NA	CASSPPTQGSRLGYTF	TGTGCCAGCAGCCCCCCAACACAGGGTTCTCGTCTTGGCTACACCTTC
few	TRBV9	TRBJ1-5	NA	CASSVAGNPRQAIRSQHF	TGTGCCAGCAGCGTAGCCGGCAACCCCCGACAGGCTATCAGGTCCCAGCATTTT
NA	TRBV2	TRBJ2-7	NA	CASSSLSYEQYF	TGTGCCAGCAGTTCGCTATCCTACGAGCAGTACTTC
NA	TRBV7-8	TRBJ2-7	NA	CASSFRGGREALREQYF	TGTGCCAGCAGCTTTAGGGGGGGACGGGAGGCTCTGCGAGAGCAGTACTTC
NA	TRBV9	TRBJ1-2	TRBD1	CASSPLGDRAFADGYTF	TGTGCCAGCAGCCCCCTCGGGGACAGGGCCTTCGCGGATGGCTACACCTTC
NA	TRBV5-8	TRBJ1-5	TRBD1	CASSLGQGGQPQHF	TGTGCCAGCAGCTTGGGCCAGGGGGGACAGCCCCAGCATTTT
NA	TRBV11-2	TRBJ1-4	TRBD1	CASSRTGTNEKLFF	TGTGCCAGCAGCCGGACAGGGACTAATGAAAAACTGTTTTTT
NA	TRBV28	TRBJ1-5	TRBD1	CASSYPGGADQPQHF	TGTGCCAGCAGTTACCCAGGGGGCGCGGATCAGCCCCAGCATTTT
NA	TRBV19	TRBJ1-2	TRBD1	CASNRQGLDYGYTF	TGTGCCAGTAACAGACAGGGGTTGGACTATGGCTACACCTTC
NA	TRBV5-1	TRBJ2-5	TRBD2	CASSLAGGLGEETQYF	TGCGCCAGCAGCTTGGCTGGGGGACTAGGCGAAGAGACCCAGTACTTC
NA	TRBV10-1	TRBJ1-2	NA	CASSESSFNYGYTF	TGCGCCAGCAGTGAGTCATCATTCAACTATGGCTACACCTTC
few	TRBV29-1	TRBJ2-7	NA	CSVEESGSSHEQYF	TGCAGCGTTGAAGAATCAGGGTCAAGCCACGAGCAGTACTTC
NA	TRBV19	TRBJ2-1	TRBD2	CASRPGLAAYNEQFF	TGTGCCAGTAGGCCGGGACTAGCGGCCTACAATGAGCAGTTCTTC
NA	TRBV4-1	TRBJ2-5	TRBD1	CASSRSGTGVVETQYF	TGCGCCAGCAGCCGAAGCGGGACAGGGGTTGTGGAGACCCAGTACTTC
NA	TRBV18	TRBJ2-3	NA	CASSPTSTDTQYF	TGTGCCAGCTCACCTACTAGCACAGATACGCAGTATTTT
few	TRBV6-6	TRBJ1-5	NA	CASSYLGHQPQHF	TGTGCCAGCAGTTACCTGGGACACCAGCCCCAGCATTTT